The clone carrying this T cell receptor beta chain was observed a handful of times. Its antigen is not identified. In germline, CDR1 is MNHEY, CDR2 SVGEGT. V shed 0 bases and J 4 bases; nucleotides not matched to a gene: 2. There are 15 residues in the CDR3. This sample is part of a study of T cells after yellow fever vaccination. Findings of the study overall: Booster sampling recovered most clones from primary vaccination (about 97% CD4, 88% CD8). Though it reached lower strength, the secondary response hit its peak faster, day 5 versus 15. Clonotype sharing between CD4 and CD8 compartments was small.

Template switching by 5'RACE produced TCR cDNA, adding a universal primer site and UMIs. TCRdb re-analysed the 5' RACE reads in MiXCR, keeping a single row per CDR3 protein. The sample has 300,000 or so distinct CDR3 sequences, over 10% seen once; the top ten hold roughly 0.5%. Source: CD4+ T cells sorted from PBMCs, taken 45 days after the yellow fever booster vaccination. The chain joins TRBV6-2 or TRBV6-3 to TRBJ2-1, with TRBD2 matching over 8 bases. This clonotype was sampled from a man aged 30 to 45 who received the YFV17D yellow fever vaccine. The CDR3 nucleotides are TGTGCCAGCAGTTACTCCAGCGGGAGTTACAATGAGCAGTTCTTC. The encoded protein is CASSYSSGSYNEQFF.